These 24 T cell receptor beta chains were all obtained from the same sample, sequenced in a study of response to subunit inactivated influenza vaccine. MiXCR, run by TCRdb on the RT-PCR reads, gives a single entry per CDR3 protein. This table holds roughly 570,000 distinct CDR3 sequences, 14% found once. The source material was PBMCs from blood, sampled approximately 12 days after vaccination. Source of these receptors: a man over 45 who received an inactivated influenza vaccine.

This clonotype appeared a few times. The gene calls are TRBV20-1 and TRBJ2-6; D gene uncertain. This CDR3 comprises 16 residues. In germline, CDR1 is DFQATT, CDR2 SNEGSKA (reference sequence). Trimming left V 4 bases short and J 0 bases short, with 13 bases between. The CDR3 protein is CSAKRPSYSGANVLTF. CDR3 in DNA: TGCAGTGCTAAAAGGCCGTCCTACTCTGGGGCCAACGTCCTGACTTTC.

This clonotype was counted between two and nine times. The chain couples TRBV5-5 to TRBJ2-1; TRBD2 aligns across 8 bases. In germline, CDR1 is SGHKS, CDR2 YYEKEE (reference sequence). This CDR3 is built from 16 residues. V was clipped by 4 bases and J by 2 bases; unmatched bases: 8. The CDR3 loop reads CASSQSGTRTYNEQFF. CDR3 DNA sequence: TGTGCCAGCAGCCAGTCCGGGACTAGGACCTACAATGAGCAGTTCTTC.

The chain links TRBV12-3 or TRBV12-4 to TRBJ2-4, with no clear D. V shed 8 bases and J shed 2 bases, with 7 bases lying between them. This CDR3 has 12 residues. The CDR3 protein is CASGETKNIQYF. For the CDR3, the DNA is TGTGCCAGCGGGGAAACCAAAAACATTCAGTACTTC.

This chain joins TRBV4-2 and TRBJ1-2, with D uncertain. The CDR3 consists of 13 residues. With 10 bases removed from V and 3 bases from J, the gap between germline ends came to 15 bases. Germline assignment: CDR1 LGHNA and CDR2 YNFKEQ. The CDR3 DNA reads as TGTGCCATGGGCCCCGGGCCAGACTATGGCTACACCTTC. Translated, it gives CAMGPGPDYGYTF.

This chain uses TRBV3-1 with TRBJ2-5, with 8 bases matching TRBD1. The CDR3 runs 13 residues. Germline values: CDR1 LGHDT, CDR2 YNNKEL (reference sequence). Trimming removed 5 bases from V and 4 bases from J; junction bases left unmatched: 3. The CDR3 DNA is TGTGCCAGCAGCGGACAGGGAACAGAGACCCAGTACTTC. Amino acids: CASSGQGTETQYF.

There are a few counts of this clonotype. V usage is TRBV2 and J usage is TRBJ1-5; the D is unclear. V was trimmed by 6 bases and J by 7 bases, leaving 7 bases between them. There are 11 residues in the CDR3. Germline V gives CDR1 SNHLY, CDR2 FYNNEI. The CDR3 DNA sequence: TGTGCCAGCAGAAAAAACCAGCCCCAGCATTTT. Translation: CASRKNQPQHF.

This clonotype was found a few times. V gene TRBV7-9 combines with J gene TRBJ1-5; no definite D call. CDR1 is SEHNR and CDR2 is FQNEAQ in the germline V gene (reference sequence). The CDR3 extends over 15 amino acids. V lost 5 bases and J 0 bases, leaving 11 bases between the germline ends. The CDR3 loop is CASSLPGDSNQPQHF. The CDR3 bases are TGTGCCAGCAGCCTACCCGGGGATAGCAATCAGCCCCAGCATTTT.

This clonotype was seen more than once but under ten times. This rearrangement joins TRBV3-1 to TRBJ1-6; D is perhaps TRBD1 (5 bases). Trimming left V 4 bases short and J 10 bases short, with 14 bases between. Germline lookup yields CDR1 LGHDT and CDR2 YNNKEL (reference sequence). The CDR3 totals 14 residues. CDR3 protein: CASSPGPKNSPLHF. CDR3 in DNA: TGTGCCAGCAGCCCGGGACCGAAGAACTCACCCCTCCACTTT.

V is TRBV5-1 and J is TRBJ1-1; 7 bases align to TRBD1. Germline trimming cut 4 bases from V and 7 bases from J; bases unmatched to any gene: 7. Germline V gene data show CDR1 as SGHRS and CDR2 as YFSETQ. The CDR3 contains 13 residues. CDR3 sequence (DNA): TGCGCCAGCAGCATTCGGACAGGTTATGAAGCTTTCTTT. This codes for CASSIRTGYEAFF.

The chain couples TRBV3-1 to TRBJ2-1; D not resolved. The CDR3 covers 13 residues. Trimming removed 4 bases from V and 9 bases from J, with 13 bases in between. Germline loops: CDR1 LGHDT, CDR2 YNNKEL (reference sequence). The CDR3: CASSPSSRSEQFF. In nucleotides, the CDR3 is TGTGCCAGCAGCCCCTCGTCCCGAAGTGAGCAGTTCTTC.

The V call is TRBV9, the J call TRBJ2-2, with 8 bases that match TRBD1. Germline V gives CDR1 SGDLS, CDR2 YYNGEE. J was trimmed by 3 bases and V by 3 bases; bases with no gene match: 4. The CDR3 is 15 amino acids. This chain's CDR3 is CASSAPTGDTGELFF. The CDR3 DNA reads as TGTGCCAGCAGCGCCCCGACAGGGGACACCGGGGAGCTGTTTTTT.

The V and J genes are TRBV29-1 and TRBJ1-5; tentatively, D is TRBD1 (5 bases). The germline V gene encodes CDR1 SQVTM and CDR2 ANQGSEA. Trimming shortened V by 5 bases and J by 4 bases, and 12 bases separated the two germline ends. This CDR3 region has 13 residues. CDR3 in amino acids: CSVFLGGNQPQHF. Written as DNA, the CDR3 is TGCAGCGTTTTTCTGGGGGGGAATCAGCCCCAGCATTTT.

This CDR3 is CASSQEAFTAYEQYF. The CDR3 DNA reads as TGCGCCAGCAGCCAAGAAGCATTTACCGCCTACGAGCAGTACTTC. This chain joins TRBV4-1 and TRBJ2-7; no clear D gene. CDR3 length: 15 amino acids. V lost 0 bases and J 2 bases, leaving 11 bases between the germline ends. Per germline, CDR1 MGHRA and CDR2 YSYEKL.

The genes are TRBV2 and TRBJ1-1; 8 nucleotides align to TRBD1. The CDR3 has 14 amino acids. Germline V lookup: CDR1 SNHLY, CDR2 FYNNEI. The V segment lost 3 bases and the J segment 6 bases; nucleotides outside the gene matches: 6. The CDR3 bases are TGTGCCAGCAGTGAGGGGCTGACAGGGGCTGAAGCTTTCTTT. It translates to CASSEGLTGAEAFF.

This clonotype was seen at least ten times. The chain is built from TRBV18 and TRBJ2-1, with D possibly TRBD2 on 5 matching bases. Trimming shortened V by 3 bases and J by 8 bases, and 14 bases separated the two germline ends. This CDR3 region has 14 residues. Germline CDR1 is KGHSH and CDR2 is LQKENI. The CDR3 region has the DNA TGTGCCAGCTCACCGATGGCGGGTAGAGATGAGCAGTTCTTC. It yields the protein CASSPMAGRDEQFF.

The chain recombines TRBV4-3 with TRBJ2-7, with TRBD1 matching 10 bases. Germline V gives CDR1 LGHNA, CDR2 YSLEER. V lost 1 base to trimming and J lost 4 bases; unmatched junction nucleotides: 4. The CDR3 length is 15 residues. DNA of the CDR3: TGCGCCAGCAGCCAAGGCTGGACAGGGGGATACGAGCAGTACTTC. Translated: CASSQGWTGGYEQYF.

The rearrangement uses TRBV12-3 or TRBV12-4 and TRBJ2-7, with a tentative D call TRBD2 (5 bases). The ends were cut back, 6 bases at V and 3 bases at J, with 21 bases in the middle. This CDR3 comprises 16 residues. CDR3 in amino acids: CASSADMGYGDYEQYF. CDR3 nucleotide sequence: TGTGCCAGCAGCGCAGACATGGGGTACGGGGACTACGAGCAGTACTTC.

This clonotype has more than one count but fewer than ten. The J gene is TRBJ2-2, the V gene TRBV9, with 10 bases that match TRBD1. This CDR3 region has 17 residues. Germline V CDR1 and CDR2: SGDLS, YYNGEE. J gave up 5 bases and V 0 bases, and 7 bases lay outside the gene matches. CDR3 coding DNA: TGTGCCAGCAGCGTAGGACAGGGGGCTTTAAGGACCGGGGAGCTGTTTTTT. This gives the protein CASSVGQGALRTGELFF.

V usage is TRBV6-1 and J usage is TRBJ2-1; weak D call: TRBD1 (5 bases). CDR3 size: 14 residues. Trimming stripped 5 bases from V and 9 bases from J, with 17 bases between. Germline assignment: CDR1 MNHNS and CDR2 SASEGT. CDR3 in amino acids: CASSKLTSQGEQFF. CDR3 in DNA: TGTGCCAGCAGTAAACTCACAAGCCAGGGTGAGCAGTTCTTC.

The genes are TRBV20-1 and TRBJ1-1, with D perhaps TRBD1 (5 bases). CDR1 is DFQATT, CDR2 SNEGSKA, per germline (reference sequence). The V end was cut by 0 bases, the J end by 4 bases, with 9 bases between. The CDR3 loop spans 13 amino acids. The CDR3 bases are TGCAGTGCTAGAGAAAGGGGAGGCACTGAAGCTTTCTTT. Translation: CSARERGGTEAFF.

The rearrangement joins TRBV7-6 to TRBJ1-1; unclear D gene. CDR3 length: 17 residues. CDR1 and CDR2 (germline): SGHVS, FNYEAQ. V shed 1 base and J shed 2 bases, with 17 bases lying between them. The CDR3 DNA reads TGTGCCAGCAGCTTAGAGGTACTAGAGCATGGCAACACTGAAGCTTTCTTT. Protein product: CASSLEVLEHGNTEAFF.

This clonotype turned up a few times. The chain joins TRBV4-1 to TRBJ1-2; TRBD1 is a possible D gene (5 bases). The germline V and J ends were trimmed by 0 bases and 4 bases, with 9 bases remaining between them. CDR1 MGHRA and CDR2 YSYEKL come from the germline V gene. The CDR3 covers 14 residues. In DNA, the CDR3 is TGCGCCAGCAGCCAAGATCTACAGGCCTATGGCTACACCTTC. Amino acid sequence: CASSQDLQAYGYTF.

The V gene is TRBV20-1, the J gene TRBJ1-1; D ambiguous. Germline CDR1 and CDR2: DFQATT and SNEGSKA (reference sequence). V lost 3 bases to trimming and J lost 4 bases, with 15 bases between them. CDR3 length equals 14 residues. The CDR3 loop is CSAREPHGFTEAFF. DNA for the CDR3: TGCAGTGCTAGGGAACCCCATGGATTCACTGAAGCTTTCTTT.

The chain employs TRBV10-3 and TRBJ1-5; 7 bases fit TRBD1. Germline V gene data show CDR1 as ENHRY and CDR2 as SYGVKD. There are 15 residues in the CDR3. Trimming cost V 2 bases and J 2 bases; bases outside gene matches: 3. CDR3 nucleotide sequence: TGTGCCATCAGTGAGGCAGGGGGTGGCAATCAGCCCCAGCATTTT. Translating gives CAISEAGGGNQPQHF.